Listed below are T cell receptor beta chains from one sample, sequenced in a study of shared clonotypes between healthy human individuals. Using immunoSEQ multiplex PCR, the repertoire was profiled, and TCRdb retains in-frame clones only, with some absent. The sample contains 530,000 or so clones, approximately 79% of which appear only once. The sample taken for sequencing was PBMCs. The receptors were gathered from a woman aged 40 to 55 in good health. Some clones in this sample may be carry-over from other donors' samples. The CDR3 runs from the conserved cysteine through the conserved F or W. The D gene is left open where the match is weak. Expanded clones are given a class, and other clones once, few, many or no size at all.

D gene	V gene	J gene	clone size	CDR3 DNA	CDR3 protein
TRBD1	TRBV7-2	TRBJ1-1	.	TGTGCCAGCAGCCACTGGACAGGGTATGGGACTGAAGCTTTCTTT	CASSHWTGYGTEAFF
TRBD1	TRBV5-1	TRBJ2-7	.	TGCGCCAGCAGCGAGCCGACAGGGGAGACCTACGAGCAGTACTTC	CASSEPTGETYEQYF
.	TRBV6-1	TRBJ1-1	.	TGTGCCAGCAGTGAAGTGAGCAACCCCCATGAAGCTTTCTTT	CASSEVSNPHEAFF
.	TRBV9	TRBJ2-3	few	TGTGCCAGCAGCGTAAGGGAGTATAGCACAGATACGCAGTATTTT	CASSVREYSTDTQYF
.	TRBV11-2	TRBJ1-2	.	TGTGCCAGCAGCTTAGAGGTCAGGGGTAACTATGGCTACACCTTC	CASSLEVRGNYGYTF
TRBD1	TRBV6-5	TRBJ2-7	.	TGTGCCAGCAGTTACCCCCGGGACAGGGAAATCGACGAGCAGTACTTC	CASSYPRDREIDEQYF
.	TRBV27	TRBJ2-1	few	TGTGCCAGCAGTTCAGGGCCAGGCTACAATGAGCAGTTCTTC	CASSSGPGYNEQFF
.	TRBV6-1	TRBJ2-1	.	TGTGCCAGCAGTGCGTACTGGGATGAGCAGTTCTTC	CASSAYWDEQFF
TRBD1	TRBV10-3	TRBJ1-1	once	TGTGCCATCAGGTCAACAGGGGATGGCACTGAAGCTTTCTTT	CAIRSTGDGTEAFF
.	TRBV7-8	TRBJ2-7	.	TGTGCCAGCAGCTTAGATTGGACCTCGTACGAGCAGTACTTC	CASSLDWTSYEQYF
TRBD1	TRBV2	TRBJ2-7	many	TGTGCCAGCAGCAGGGACAGGGGGGCCTACGAGCAGTACTTC	CASSRDRGAYEQYF
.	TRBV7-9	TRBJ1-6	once	TGTGCCAGCAGCTTGCCCTCCTATAATTCACCCCTCCACTTT	CASSLPSYNSPLHF
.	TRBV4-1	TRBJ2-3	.	TGCGCCAGCAGCCGAGAGAACACAGATACGCAGTATTTT	CASSRENTDTQYF
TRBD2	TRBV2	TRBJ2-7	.	TGTGCCAGCGGGGGACTAGCGGGAGGAGGGCAGTACTTC	CASGGLAGGGQYF
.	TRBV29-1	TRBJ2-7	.	TGCAGCGTTGATCTCGACAGTCGGTCGTACTTC	CSVDLDSRSYF
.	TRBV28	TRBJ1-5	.	TGTGCCAGCAGGGCCCCTCGAGTGGTAGATCAGCCCCAGCATTTT	CASRAPRVVDQPQHF